Given below is one TCR beta chain in context. There is no known antigen for this receptor. There are no base qualities to consult, and no much larger clone falls within one base. This entry is derived from a study of Ad26.COV2.S vaccination and SARS-CoV-2 variants listed by TCRdb under 2021. The study in broad terms: The specificity and breadth of SARS-CoV-2-reactive T cell receptors after Ad26.COV2.S vaccination were assessed by TCRbeta repertoire sequencing. The TCR-sequenced set comprised approximately 30 samples: 19 Ad26.COV2.S vaccine recipients, 5 placebo recipients and 8 SARS-CoV-2 convalescent individuals.

The immunoSEQ Assay was used to sequence TCRbeta CDR3 regions. After extraction, genomic DNA underwent amplification by bias-controlled multiplex PCR, followed by high-throughput sequencing. The study's own analysis went as follows. To quantify the absolute abundance of every unique TCRbeta CDR3 region, sequences were collapsed and filtered. T cell fraction was estimated by normalizing TCRbeta template counts to usable DNA, which was measured by amplifying reference genes present in all nucleated cells. Repertoire TCRs were annotated as SARS-CoV-2-specific when V gene, CDR3 amino acid sequence and J gene were exactly matched to a known reactive TCR set. MIRA supplied the reference SARS-CoV-2 TCR set, which was filtered for enrichment in COVID-19-positive ImmuneCODE repertoires so that public or cross-reactive TCRs were removed. Using the MIRA antigens, annotated TCRs were further analysed by specific ORF or by position within an ORF. Depth was the summed frequency of annotated unique rearrangements, while breadth was defined as annotated unique rearrangements over total unique productive rearrangements. Group comparisons of TCR breadth used two-sided Wilcoxon rank-sum tests. Sourced from immuneACCESS, this table was stored by TCRdb with only in-frame sequences that have V and J called. A share of the clones is absent; for the studies checked, an unresolved V gene accounts for under half, and the remainder has no known explanation. From that table come the V and J calls and clone size; the DNA was used to work out D and trimming. The sample table contains approximately 400,000 clones; only one count was recorded for about 90% of them. Of the sample, 3.9% falls within the top ten clones.

The sample's time point label, decoded: individuals recovered from natural SARS-CoV-2 infection. Study-wide conclusions, independent of this receptor: It was noted by the authors that total T cell responses may have been underestimated by the TCR breadth and depth analyses. Vaccine and placebo recipients had similar non-spike TCR breadth, a finding consistent with the vaccine containing only spike. After vaccination, spike-specific CD8+ and CD4+ T cell responses were reported to show substantial breadth. Compared with placebo recipients, Ad26.COV2.S recipients showed higher spike-specific TCR breadth (P = 0.0014).

From V the trimming removes 7 bases and from J it removes 4 bases, while the gene matches leave 6 bases of the junction unaccounted for. Based on the germline V gene, the CDR1 and CDR2 sequences are MNHEY and SVGAGI. Counted from cysteine to phenylalanine, this CDR3 has 13 amino acids. The entry retains the CDR3 DNA only, 39 bases that are in frame from base 1. The chain was built from TRBV6-5 and TRBJ1-1; TRBD1 lines up with 7 middle nucleotides. The receptor's source is a human donor who had recovered from COVID-19. This sample comprised peripheral blood, obtained after recovery from COVID-19. The CDR3 region: CASNTGVATEAFF. The DNA sequence is as follows: TGTGCCAGCAATACAGGGGTGGCCACTGAAGCTTTCTTT.